Following are 19 T cell receptor beta chains from one sample sequenced in a study of cytomegalovirus exposure and HLA in healthy donors. The study ran its PCR with 60 Vbeta and 13 Jbeta primers. The method was immunoSEQ multiplex PCR; TCRdb's version includes in-frame clones alone and lacks a portion of them. The profile shows about 93,000 clones, 78% of them singletons. Sequenced input: PBMCs. Every receptor here comes from a woman between 40 and 55 years old in good health and CMV-seronegative.

The chain links TRBV28 to TRBJ1-1; tentative D call: TRBD1 (5 bases). The CDR3 runs to 14 residues. The V gene's germline CDR1 is MDHEN and CDR2 SYDVKM. Deletions cut 1 base from V and 8 bases from J, with 14 bases between. The CDR3: CASSLSNRFGEAFF. CDR3 nucleotides: TGTGCCAGCAGTTTATCTAACAGGTTCGGGGAAGCTTTCTTT.

V is TRBV4-3 and J is TRBJ2-3, with 7 bases aligning to TRBD2. This CDR3 contains 14 residues. Looked up from germline, CDR1 is LGHNA and CDR2 is YSLEER. With V trimmed by 0 bases and J by 4 bases, 1 base remained unmatched. For the CDR3, the DNA is TGCGCCAGCAGCCAAGACACTAGCGCAGATACGCAGTATTTT. Translated: CASSQDTSADTQYF.

This chain joins TRBV6-1 and TRBJ1-1; D call uncertain. Trimming cost V 5 bases and J 3 bases, with 13 bases left between them. The CDR3 covers 14 residues. CDR1 MNHNS and CDR2 SASEGT come from the germline V gene. CDR3 sequence: CASSYQVGDTEAFF. The CDR3 DNA follows: TGTGCCAGCAGTTATCAGGTCGGGGACACTGAAGCTTTCTTT.

The chain is built from TRBV4-3 and TRBJ2-3; weak D call: TRBD1 (6 bases). Germline V gene lookup returns CDR1 LGHNA and CDR2 YSLEER. The CDR3 has 14 amino acids. V was shortened by 5 bases and J by 2 bases, with 11 bases between the two germline ends. DNA of the CDR3: TGCGCCAGCAGCGCCCAGGGGCTCACAGATACGCAGTATTTT. Translated, it gives CASSAQGLTDTQYF.

V is TRBV29-1 and J is TRBJ1-4; D is undetermined. Trimming shortened V by 4 bases and J by 4 bases, and 4 bases separated the two germline ends. Germline CDR1 and CDR2: SQVTM and ANQGSEA. The CDR3 has 11 residues. The CDR3 DNA follows: TGCAGCGTTGGACTTAATGAAAAACTGTTTTTT. This translates into CSVGLNEKLFF.

This chain links TRBV10-2 with TRBJ2-7, with 8 bases matching TRBD1. The CDR3 covers 13 residues. V trimming: 8 bases; J trimming: 4 bases; junction bases outside the gene matches: 7. Germline CDR1 WSHSY, CDR2 SAAADI. CDR3 coding DNA: TGCGCCAGCTGGGAGGACAGGGAGTACGAGCAGTACTTC. Residues: CASWEDREYEQYF.

The chain uses TRBV5-6 and TRBJ2-5; 7 nucleotides match TRBD1. In germline, CDR1 is SGHDT, CDR2 YYEEEE. With V trimmed by 3 bases and J by 3 bases, 2 bases remained unmatched. This CDR3 is built from 13 residues. The CDR3 here is CASSSDREETQYF. The CDR3 region has the DNA TGTGCCAGCAGCTCTGACAGGGAAGAGACCCAGTACTTC.

This chain links TRBV9 with TRBJ2-1, with TRBD1 as a possible D gene (5 bases). Trimming removed 0 bases at V and 2 bases at J, with 12 bases between. The CDR3 has 16 amino acids. Germline V CDR1 and CDR2: SGDLS, YYNGEE. In DNA, the CDR3 is TGTGCCAGCAGCGTAGGAAGGGGTTTAACCTACAATGAGCAGTTCTTC. Translation: CASSVGRGLTYNEQFF.

This chain uses TRBV6-5 with TRBJ1-1; tentatively, D is TRBD1 (6 bases). CDR3 size: 15 residues. Germline V gene sequence: CDR1 MNHEY, CDR2 SVGAGI. The V end lost 6 bases, the J end lost 4 bases, and 18 bases lay between the germline ends. As DNA, the CDR3 is TGTGCCAGCAGGACCAGGGGTACTCTCGGCACTGAAGCTTTCTTT. As protein: CASRTRGTLGTEAFF.

This clone showed up just a few times. The V gene is TRBV19, the J gene TRBJ2-2; 14 nucleotides agree with TRBD2. Germline CDR1 is LNHDA and CDR2 is SQIVND (reference sequence). After removal of 5 bases from V and 7 bases from J, the junction contained 6 bases not matched to a gene. The CDR3 consists of 16 residues. In DNA form, the CDR3 reads TGTGCCAGTAGTCCGACTAGCGGGAGGGCCGGCGGGGAGCTGTTTTTT. Translated, it gives CASSPTSGRAGGELFF.

V gene TRBV6-1 combines with J gene TRBJ2-3, with D uncertain. V lost 7 bases to trimming and J lost 3 bases, with 11 bases between them. Germline loops: CDR1 MNHNS, CDR2 SASEGT. This CDR3 is 13 amino acids long. CDR3 nucleotides: TGTGCCAGCAACCTCGATCGGACAGATACGCAGTATTTT. It is translated as CASNLDRTDTQYF.

The chain carries TRBV5-1 and TRBJ2-5; TRBD1 is a possible D gene (5 bases). Germline V CDR1 and CDR2: SGHRS, YFSETQ. The germline V and J ends were trimmed by 4 bases and 5 bases, with 15 bases remaining between them. The CDR3 totals 14 residues. CDR3 region: CASSPGGPGETQYF. The DNA for the CDR3 is TGCGCCAGCAGCCCCGGTGGGCCAGGGGAGACCCAGTACTTC.

The V and J genes are TRBV5-6 and TRBJ2-5, with a possible D match to TRBD2 (5 bases). There are 15 residues in the CDR3. Trimming pared 1 base from V and 5 bases from J, leaving 15 bases between. In germline, CDR1 is SGHDT, CDR2 YYEEEE. The CDR3 bases are TGTGCCAGCAGCTTGCCGGGAACAGCTCGGGAGACCCAGTACTTC. Residues: CASSLPGTARETQYF.

V is TRBV2 and J is TRBJ2-1; D possibly corresponds to TRBD1 (5 bases). CDR3 length: 17 residues. Looked up from germline, CDR1 is SNHLY and CDR2 is FYNNEI. The V end lost 0 bases, the J end lost 2 bases, and 14 bases lay between the germline ends. DNA of the CDR3: TGTGCCAGCAGTGAAGCTCAGGGCGGAACCCCCTACAATGAGCAGTTCTTC. It specifies CASSEAQGGTPYNEQFF.

The rearrangement links TRBV5-6 to TRBJ1-1; possible D gene TRBD1, 5 bases. Germline lookup yields CDR1 SGHDT and CDR2 YYEEEE. The CDR3 sequence is 13 residues long. V was cut by 1 base and J by 4 bases, with 8 bases left in between. The CDR3 is CASSLTGFTEAFF. The CDR3 DNA is TGTGCCAGCAGCTTGACAGGCTTCACTGAAGCTTTCTTT. The entire variable domain, with the rest obtained from reference TRBV5-6 and TRBJ1-1, is as follows: DAGVTQSPTHLIKTRGQQVTLRCSPKSGHDTVSWYQQALGQGPQFIFQYYEEEERQRGNFPDRFSGHQFPNYSSELNVNALLLGDSALYLCASSLTGFTEAFFGQGTRLTVV.

This clone has a single count. This chain uses TRBV10-3 with TRBJ2-1, with 10 bases aligning to TRBD2. V dropped 7 bases and J dropped 1; count of bases not matched to a gene: 1. The CDR3 sequence is 14 residues long. Germline V gene sequence: CDR1 ENHRY, CDR2 SYGVKD. This CDR3 is CAIMTSGSYNEQFF. The CDR3 DNA reads TGTGCCATCATGACTAGCGGGTCCTACAATGAGCAGTTCTTC.

This chain connects TRBV10-3 to TRBJ2-7; 7 nucleotides align to TRBD1. The CDR3 extends over 12 amino acids. J lost 3 bases, V lost 7 bases, and 3 bases had no gene match. Per the germline V gene, CDR1 is ENHRY and CDR2 is SYGVKD. CDR3 in amino acids: CAIKGQSYEQYF. The CDR3 coding sequence is TGTGCCATCAAGGGACAGAGCTACGAGCAGTACTTC.

The chain employs TRBV19 and TRBJ2-2; D is ambiguous. Germline CDR1 is LNHDA and CDR2 is SQIVND (reference sequence). This CDR3 comprises 12 residues. The V end lost 5 bases, the J end lost 5 bases, and 6 bases lay between the germline ends. This CDR3 is CASSWLTGELFF. The CDR3 coding sequence is TGTGCCAGTAGTTGGCTGACCGGGGAGCTGTTTTTT.

J is TRBJ2-7 and V is TRBV28; maybe TRBD2 (5 bases). V was trimmed by 7 bases and J by 1 base, leaving 17 bases between them. There are 15 residues in the CDR3. The germline V gene has CDR1 MDHEN and CDR2 SYDVKM. CDR3 nucleotides: TGTGCCAGCACCCACGGAGGAAAAACTTCCTACGAGCAGTACTTC. It encodes CASTHGGKTSYEQYF.